This T cell receptor (beta chain) is drawn from a study of PD-1 blockade in classical Hodgkin lymphoma. Comment on this clone: What it binds is unknown.

Measured with immunoSEQ multiplex PCR; TCRdb has only the in-frame clones, and not every one. The sample holds more than 15,000 clones, about nine tenths seen once. General observations from the study: The baseline diversity of complete responders showed similarity to that of newly diagnosed patients.

Each patient experienced a relapse that followed autologous stem cell transplantation, and brentuximab vedotin exposure varied. V trimming: 3 bases; J trimming: 7 bases; junction bases outside the gene matches: 6. The germline V gene has CDR1 KGHSH and CDR2 LQKENI. The CDR3 sequence is 15 residues long. The source material was peripheral blood mononuclear cells (PBMCs), sampled before the second cycle of nivolumab. The TCR was taken from a human donor with classical Hodgkin lymphoma. The chain couples TRBV18 to TRBJ1-6, with 7 positions matching TRBD1. In nucleotides, the CDR3 is TGTGCCAGCTCACCTGGGACAGCTCAGAATTCACCCCTCCACTTT. It encodes CASSPGTAQNSPLHF.